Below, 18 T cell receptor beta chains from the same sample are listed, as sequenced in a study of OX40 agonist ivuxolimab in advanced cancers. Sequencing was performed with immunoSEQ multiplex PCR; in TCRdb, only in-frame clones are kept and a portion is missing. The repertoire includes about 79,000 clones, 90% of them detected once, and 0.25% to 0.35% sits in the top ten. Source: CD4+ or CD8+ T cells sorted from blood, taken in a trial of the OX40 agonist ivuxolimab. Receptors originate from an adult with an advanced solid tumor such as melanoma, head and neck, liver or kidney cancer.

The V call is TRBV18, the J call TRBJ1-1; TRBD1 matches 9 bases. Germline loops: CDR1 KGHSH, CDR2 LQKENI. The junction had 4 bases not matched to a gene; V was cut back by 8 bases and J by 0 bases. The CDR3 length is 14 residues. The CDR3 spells CASADRGMNTEAFF. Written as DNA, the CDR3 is TGTGCCAGCGCGGACAGGGGCATGAACACTGAAGCTTTCTTT.

The CDR3 protein is CASSSSMVGRETQYF. CDR3 nucleotide sequence: TGTGCCAGCAGCTCGTCCATGGTGGGGCGAGAGACCCAGTACTTC. J is TRBJ2-5 and V is TRBV5-6, with D maybe TRBD1 (5 bases). Between the trimmed V and J ends, which lost 3 bases and 4 bases, there was a span of 16 bases. The CDR3 extends over 15 amino acids. Germline values: CDR1 SGHDT, CDR2 YYEEEE.

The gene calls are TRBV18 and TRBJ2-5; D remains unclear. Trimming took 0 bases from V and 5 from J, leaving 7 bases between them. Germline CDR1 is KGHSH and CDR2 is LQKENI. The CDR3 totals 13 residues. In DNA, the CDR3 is TGTGCCAGCTCACCACCGGTTAAGGAGACCCAGTACTTC. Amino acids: CASSPPVKETQYF.

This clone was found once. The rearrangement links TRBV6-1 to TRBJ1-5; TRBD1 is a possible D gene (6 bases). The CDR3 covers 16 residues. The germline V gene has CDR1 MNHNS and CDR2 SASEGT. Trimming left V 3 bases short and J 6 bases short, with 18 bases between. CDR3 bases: TGTGCCAGCAGTGAGGTACCAGGGGTCGGGGTTCAGCCCCAGCATTTT. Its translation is CASSEVPGVGVQPQHF.

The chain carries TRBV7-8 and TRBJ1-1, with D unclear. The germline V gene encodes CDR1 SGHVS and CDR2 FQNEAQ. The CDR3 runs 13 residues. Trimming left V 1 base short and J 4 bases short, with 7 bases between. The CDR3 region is CASSLGVATEAFF. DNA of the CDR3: TGTGCCAGCAGCTTAGGGGTGGCCACTGAAGCTTTCTTT.

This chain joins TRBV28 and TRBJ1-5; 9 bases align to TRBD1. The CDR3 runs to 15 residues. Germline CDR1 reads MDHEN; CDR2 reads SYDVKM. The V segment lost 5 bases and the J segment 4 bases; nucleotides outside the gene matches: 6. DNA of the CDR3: TGTGCCAGCAGTGTCCCCGGGACAGGGAATCAGCCCCAGCATTTT. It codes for CASSVPGTGNQPQHF.

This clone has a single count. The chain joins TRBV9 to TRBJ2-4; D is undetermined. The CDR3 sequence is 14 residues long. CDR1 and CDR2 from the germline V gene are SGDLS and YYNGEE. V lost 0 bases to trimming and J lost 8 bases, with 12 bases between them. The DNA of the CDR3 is TGTGCCAGCAGCGTAGAGGGATTTGGAGACATTCAGTACTTC. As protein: CASSVEGFGDIQYF.

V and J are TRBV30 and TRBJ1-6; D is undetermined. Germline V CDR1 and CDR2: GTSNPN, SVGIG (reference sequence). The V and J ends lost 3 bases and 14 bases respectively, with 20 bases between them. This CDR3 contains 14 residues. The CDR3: CAWRHGRWPPALHF. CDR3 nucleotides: TGTGCCTGGAGACATGGGAGGTGGCCCCCCGCCCTCCACTTT.

In DNA form, the CDR3 reads TGTGCCAGCAGCCCGGGATCTCGTCCAGATACGCAGTATTTT. Protein sequence: CASSPGSRPDTQYF. V gene TRBV9 combines with J gene TRBJ2-3, with a possible D match to TRBD2 (5 bases). The CDR3 consists of 14 residues. V was clipped by 4 bases and J by 4 bases, with 13 bases between them. Per germline, CDR1 SGDLS and CDR2 YYNGEE.

In DNA form, the CDR3 reads TGTGCCAGCAGTGAAAGCTCCGGGGCCAACGTCCTGACTTTC. It codes for CASSESSGANVLTF. The rearrangement joins TRBV28 to TRBJ2-6; D gene ambiguous. Trimming removed 5 bases at V and 4 bases at J, with 9 bases between. CDR3 length: 14 amino acids. Per the germline V gene, CDR1 is MDHEN and CDR2 is SYDVKM. Full variable domain (remainder filled in from reference TRBV28 and TRBJ2-6): DVKVTQSSRYLVKRTGEKVFLECVQDMDHENMFWYRQDPGLGLRLIYFSYDVKMKEKGDIPEGYSVSREKKERFSLILESASTNQTSMYLCASSESSGANVLTFGAGSRLTVL.

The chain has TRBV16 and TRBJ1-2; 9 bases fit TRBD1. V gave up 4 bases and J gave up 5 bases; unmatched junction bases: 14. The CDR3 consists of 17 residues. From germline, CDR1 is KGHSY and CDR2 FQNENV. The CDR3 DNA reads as TGTGCCAGCAGCCCCTTCGATGAGACAGGGGGGGGTTATGGCTACACCTTC. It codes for CASSPFDETGGGYGYTF.

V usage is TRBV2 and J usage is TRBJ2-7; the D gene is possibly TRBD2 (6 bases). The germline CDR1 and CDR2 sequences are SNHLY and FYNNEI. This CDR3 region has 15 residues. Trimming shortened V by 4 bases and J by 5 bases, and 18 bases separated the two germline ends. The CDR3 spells CASSGSGLGSHEQYF. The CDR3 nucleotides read TGTGCCAGCAGTGGTTCGGGACTGGGGTCCCACGAGCAGTACTTC.

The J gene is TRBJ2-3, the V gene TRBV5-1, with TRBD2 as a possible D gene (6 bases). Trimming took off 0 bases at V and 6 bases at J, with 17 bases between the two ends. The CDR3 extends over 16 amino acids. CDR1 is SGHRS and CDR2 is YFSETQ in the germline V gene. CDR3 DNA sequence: TGCGCCAGCAGCTTGGCCGGGCAGGGAGGTGGTGATACGCAGTATTTT. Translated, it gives CASSLAGQGGGDTQYF. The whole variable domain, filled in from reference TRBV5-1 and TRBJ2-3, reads KAGVTQTPRYLIKTRGQQVTLSCSPISGHRSVSWYQQTPGQGLQFLFEYFSETQRNKGNFPGRFSGRQFSNSRSEMNVSTLELGDSALYLCASSLAGQGGGDTQYFGPGTRLTVL.

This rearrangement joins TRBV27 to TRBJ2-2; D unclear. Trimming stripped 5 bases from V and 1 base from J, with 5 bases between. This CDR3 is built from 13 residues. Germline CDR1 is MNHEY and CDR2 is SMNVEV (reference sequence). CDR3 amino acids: CASSGQNTGELFF. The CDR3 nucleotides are TGTGCCAGCAGTGGGCAGAACACCGGGGAGCTGTTTTTT.

CDR3 DNA sequence: TGCAGCGCCTCGACGTTTTCCTACGAGCAGTACTTC. It codes for CSASTFSYEQYF. V is TRBV29-1 and J is TRBJ2-7; no clear D. Trimming removed 7 bases at V and 1 base at J, with 11 bases between. Germline CDR1 reads SQVTM; CDR2 reads ANQGSEA. The CDR3 consists of 12 residues.

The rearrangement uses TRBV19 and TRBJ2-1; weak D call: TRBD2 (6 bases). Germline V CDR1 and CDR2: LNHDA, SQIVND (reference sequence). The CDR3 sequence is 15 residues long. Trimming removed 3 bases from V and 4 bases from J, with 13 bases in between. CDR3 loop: CASSITAGRYNEQFF. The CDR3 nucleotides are TGTGCCAGTAGTATTACGGCGGGGAGATACAATGAGCAGTTCTTC.

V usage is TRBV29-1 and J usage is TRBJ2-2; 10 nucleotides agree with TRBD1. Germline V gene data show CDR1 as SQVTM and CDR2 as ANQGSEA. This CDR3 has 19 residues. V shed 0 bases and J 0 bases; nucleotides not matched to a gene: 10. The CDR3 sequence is CSVEDPPSGTGANTGELFF. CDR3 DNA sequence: TGCAGCGTTGAAGATCCTCCCTCCGGGACAGGGGCGAACACCGGGGAGCTGTTTTTT.

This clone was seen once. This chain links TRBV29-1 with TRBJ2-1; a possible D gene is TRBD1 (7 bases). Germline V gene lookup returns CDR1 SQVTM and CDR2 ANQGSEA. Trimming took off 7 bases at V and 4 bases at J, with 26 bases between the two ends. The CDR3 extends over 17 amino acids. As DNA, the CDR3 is TGCAGCGCTCAGGGGGGCCACCGGGACACGGGGTACAATGAGCAGTTCTTC. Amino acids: CSAQGGHRDTGYNEQFF.